These 3 T cell receptor beta chains came from one sample sequenced in a study of CD8 T cells in ankylosing spondylitis. TCRdb fed the 5' RACE reads into MiXCR, producing one record per CDR3 protein. The sample has 250,000 or so distinct CDR3 sequences, more than 20% seen once; the top ten hold 0.5% to 0.75%. Input material: blood, either unsorted or a sorted T cell fraction (not recorded which). These receptors all come from a male donor with ankylosing spondylitis or in good health (not recorded which).

This clonotype was picked up a small number of times. The chain couples TRBV20-1 to TRBJ1-3, with no clear D. Germline values: CDR1 DFQATT, CDR2 SNEGSKA (reference sequence). This CDR3 comprises 13 residues. Trimming pared 1 base from V and 2 bases from J, leaving 6 bases between. CDR3 nucleotides: TGCAGTGCTAGAGGGGTGCCTGGAAACACCATATATTTT. Translating it yields CSARGVPGNTIYF.

A few counts support this clonotype. The gene calls are TRBV20-1 and TRBJ2-7; 7 nucleotides match TRBD2. Germline assignment: CDR1 DFQATT and CDR2 SNEGSKA (reference sequence). The CDR3 consists of 11 residues. CDR3 bases: TGCAGCCTAGCGGACTCCTACGAGCAGTACTTC. As protein: CSLADSYEQYF.

The chain joins TRBV12-3 or TRBV12-4 to TRBJ2-7; D may be TRBD1 (6 bases). The CDR3 runs 17 residues. The V gene lost 6 bases and the J gene lost 0 bases, with 21 bases spanning the gap. CDR3 in DNA: TGTGCCAGCAGCGCCCAACAGCCGGGACACAACTCCTACGAGCAGTACTTC. This sequence encodes CASSAQQPGHNSYEQYF.